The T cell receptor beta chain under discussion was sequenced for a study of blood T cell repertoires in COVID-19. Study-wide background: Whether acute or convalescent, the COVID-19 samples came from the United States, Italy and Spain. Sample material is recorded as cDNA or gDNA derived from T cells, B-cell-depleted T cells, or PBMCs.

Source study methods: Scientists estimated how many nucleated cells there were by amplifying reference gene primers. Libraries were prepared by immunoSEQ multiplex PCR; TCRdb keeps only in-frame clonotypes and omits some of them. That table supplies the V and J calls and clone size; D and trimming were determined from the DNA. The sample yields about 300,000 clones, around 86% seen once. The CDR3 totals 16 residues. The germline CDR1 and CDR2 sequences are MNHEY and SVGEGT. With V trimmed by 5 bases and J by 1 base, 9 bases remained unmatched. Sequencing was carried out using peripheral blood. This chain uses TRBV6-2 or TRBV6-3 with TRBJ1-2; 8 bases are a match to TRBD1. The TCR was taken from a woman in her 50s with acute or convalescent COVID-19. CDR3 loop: CASSPSGQAFNYGYTF. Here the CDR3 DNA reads TGTGCCAGCAGTCCATCGGGACAGGCCTTTAACTATGGCTACACCTTC.